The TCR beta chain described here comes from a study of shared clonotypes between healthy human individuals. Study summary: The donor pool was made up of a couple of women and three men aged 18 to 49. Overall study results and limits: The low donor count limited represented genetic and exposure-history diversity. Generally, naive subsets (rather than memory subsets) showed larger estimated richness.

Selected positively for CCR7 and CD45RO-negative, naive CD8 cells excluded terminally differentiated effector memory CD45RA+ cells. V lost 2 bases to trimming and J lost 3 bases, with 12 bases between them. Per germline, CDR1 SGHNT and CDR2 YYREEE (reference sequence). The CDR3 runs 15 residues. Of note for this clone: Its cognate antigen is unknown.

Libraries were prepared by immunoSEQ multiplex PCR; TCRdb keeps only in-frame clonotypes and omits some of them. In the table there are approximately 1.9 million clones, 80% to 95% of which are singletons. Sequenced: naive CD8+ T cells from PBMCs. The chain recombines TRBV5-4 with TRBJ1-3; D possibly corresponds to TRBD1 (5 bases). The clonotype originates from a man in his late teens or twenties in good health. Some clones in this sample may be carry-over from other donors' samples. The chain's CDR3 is CASSFFGGGGNTIYF. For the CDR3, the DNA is TGTGCCAGCAGCTTTTTTGGGGGAGGTGGAAACACCATATATTTT.